Shown below are 10 T cell receptor beta chains from a single sample sequenced in a study of CD8+ T cells in alopecia areata. Isolated RNA was reverse transcribed into cDNA used as the sequencing template. Method: immunoSEQ multiplex PCR; TCRdb's copy keeps in-frame clones and lacks some. The data contain 200,000 to 250,000 clones, 50% to 70% of them seen just once; the ten biggest clones take up 0.45%. The source was CD4+ T cells sorted from blood, collected at week 0. The receptors here all came from a human donor with alopecia areata.

The gene calls are TRBV2 and TRBJ1-4; 7 bases map to TRBD1. The CDR3 totals 15 residues. CDR1 is SNHLY and CDR2 is FYNNEI in the germline V gene. Trimming cost V 0 bases and J 8 bases; bases outside gene matches: 6. The CDR3 DNA is TGTGCCAGCAGTGAAGCGGGACAGCCAATAGAAAAACTGTTTTTT. This sequence encodes CASSEAGQPIEKLFF.

The chain links TRBV6-4 to TRBJ2-1, with 8 bases lining up with TRBD1. J lost 1 base, V lost 6 bases, and 8 bases had no gene match. The V gene's germline CDR1 is MRHNA and CDR2 SNTAGT. This CDR3 has 16 amino acids. CDR3 sequence reads: CASSAGTGRSYNEQFF. DNA of the CDR3: TGTGCCAGCAGCGCCGGGACAGGCCGGTCCTACAATGAGCAGTTCTTC.

This chain uses TRBV7-9 with TRBJ2-1; D is unresolved. The CDR3 runs 11 residues. Germline V gives CDR1 SEHNR, CDR2 FQNEAQ (reference sequence). The V end lost 5 bases, the J end lost 10 bases, and 9 bases lay between the germline ends. In DNA, the CDR3 is TGTGCCAGCAGCGGATTCGACGAGCAGTTCTTC. This translates into CASSGFDEQFF.

The J gene is TRBJ2-2, the V gene TRBV5-1; 7 positions agree with TRBD1. J gave up 3 bases and V 4 bases, and 3 bases lay outside the gene matches. The CDR3 is 14 residues long. CDR1 is SGHRS, CDR2 YFSETQ, per germline. The DNA of the CDR3 is TGCGCCAGCAGCGGGACAGTTTACACCGGGGAGCTGTTTTTT. This gives the protein CASSGTVYTGELFF.

This chain links TRBV7-7 with TRBJ2-7; TRBD1 agrees at 9 bases. The CDR3 totals 14 residues. With 2 bases clipped from V and 6 bases from J, the junction kept 5 bases outside the gene matches. Germline V CDR1 and CDR2: SSHAT, FNYEAQ (reference sequence). CDR3 amino acids: CASSLSEQGAEQYF. The DNA of the CDR3 is TGTGCCAGCAGCTTATCGGAACAGGGGGCCGAGCAGTACTTC.

The rearrangement uses TRBV12-5 and TRBJ2-3, with a weak D call TRBD2 (5 bases). The CDR3 runs 16 residues. The V gene's germline CDR1 is LGHNT and CDR2 FRNRAP. V dropped 0 bases and J dropped 0 bases, with 10 bases sitting between them. The CDR3 bases are TGTGCTAGTGGTTTGGTTATAGCGCAAAGCACAGATACGCAGTATTTT. It specifies CASGLVIAQSTDTQYF.

The chain joins TRBV21-1 to TRBJ2-2; the D call of TRBD1 is as the table states it, not checked on the DNA. TRBV21-1 is labeled a pseudogene. This CDR3 has 15 amino acids. The CDR3 DNA reads TGTGCCAGCAGCAGCGGACAGGGGCGGGCCGGGGAGCTGTTTTTT. This sequence encodes CASSSGQGRAGELFF.

V usage is TRBV5-6 and J usage is TRBJ1-2; 7 bases match TRBD1. There are 13 residues in the CDR3. Germline V lookup: CDR1 SGHDT, CDR2 YYEEEE. With 6 bases clipped from V and 4 bases from J, the junction kept 6 bases outside the gene matches. The CDR3 is CASTLGTVYGYTF. The CDR3 region has the DNA TGTGCCAGCACCTTAGGGACAGTCTATGGCTACACCTTC.

CDR3 DNA: TGTGCCAGCGGGAGGGATGCGTCCTATAATTCACCCCTCCACTTT. Amino acid sequence: CASGRDASYNSPLHF. The chain recombines TRBV6-5 with TRBJ1-6; D gene ambiguous. V was clipped by 8 bases and J by 1 base, with 12 bases between them. Germline V CDR1 and CDR2: MNHEY, SVGAGI. This CDR3 contains 15 residues.

This clone was seen more than once but under ten times. V gene TRBV30 combines with J gene TRBJ2-1, with D possibly TRBD2 on 6 matching bases. CDR1 and CDR2 from the germline V gene are GTSNPN and SVGIG (reference sequence). The CDR3 is made up of 13 amino acids. Trimming pared 5 bases from V and 4 bases from J, leaving 12 bases between. In nucleotides, the CDR3 is TGTGCCTGGGCGGGAAGGCGTTACAATGAGCAGTTCTTC. It codes for CAWAGRRYNEQFF.